Listed here are 14 T cell receptor beta chains from one sample, sequenced in a study of technical replicates of blood from several donors. The protocol was immunoSEQ multiplex PCR, while the TCRdb copy is restricted to in-frame clones and leaves out a portion. The sample has more than 95,000 clones; roughly 96% are singletons. The sequencing sample was made of T cells isolated from PBMCs. These receptors all come from a human donor in good health.

The gene calls are TRBV19 and TRBJ2-7, with TRBD1 identical over 7 bases. The ends lost 3 bases at V and 6 bases at J; junction bases unmatched: 5. Germline-derived CDR1 and CDR2 are LNHDA and SQIVND (reference sequence). The CDR3 loop spans 13 amino acids. CDR3 coding DNA: TGTGCCAGTAGTATCACGACAGGGACCGAGCAGTACTTC. This gives the protein CASSITTGTEQYF.

The chain is built from TRBV2 and TRBJ1-5; no reliable D call. Trimming cost V 5 bases and J 9 bases, with 17 bases left between them. Per the germline V gene, CDR1 is SNHLY and CDR2 is FYNNEI. The CDR3 covers 14 residues. CDR3 nucleotide sequence: TGTGCCAGCAGTCCCGATCTAAACTGGAGGCCCCAGCATTTT. Residues: CASSPDLNWRPQHF. Together with reference TRBV2 and TRBJ1-5, the CDR3 gives the full variable domain: EPEVTQTPSHQVTQMGQEVILRCVPISNHLYFYWYRQILGQKVEFLVSFYNNEISEKSEIFDDQFSVERPDGSNFTLKIRSTKLEDSAMYFCASSPDLNWRPQHFGDGTRLSIL.

This clone was seen only once. The V and J genes are TRBV13 and TRBJ2-3, with 8 nucleotides matching TRBD1. In germline, CDR1 is PRHDT, CDR2 FYEKMQ (reference sequence). Germline trimming cut 3 bases from V and 4 bases from J; bases unmatched to any gene: 12. The CDR3 is 17 residues long. The chain's CDR3 is CASSLRTGGRSPDTQYF. The CDR3 bases are TGTGCCAGCAGCTTGAGAACAGGGGGAAGGTCTCCAGATACGCAGTATTTT.

CDR3 DNA: TGTGCCACCAGCAGAGATCCAGCGGGAGGCACAGATACGCAGTATTTT. This sequence encodes CATSRDPAGGTDTQYF. J is TRBJ2-3 and V is TRBV15; TRBD2 agrees at 8 bases. Losses at the gene ends were 0 bases for V and 1 base for J; bases not matched to a gene: 3. The length of the CDR3 is 16 residues. Germline V gene data show CDR1 as LNHNV and CDR2 as YYDKDF (reference sequence). Full variable domain (remainder filled in from reference TRBV15 and TRBJ2-3): DAMVIQNPRYQVTQFGKPVTLSCSQTLNHNVMYWYQQKSSQAPKLLFHYYDKDFNNEADTPDNFQSRRPNTSFCFLDIRSPGLGDTAMYLCATSRDPAGGTDTQYFGPGTRLTVL.

The rearrangement links TRBV5-1 to TRBJ1-2; a weak D match, TRBD1 (5 bases). The germline V gene encodes CDR1 SGHRS and CDR2 YFSETQ. The CDR3 spans 14 residues. V shed 4 bases and J shed 2 bases, with 12 bases lying between them. The CDR3 spells CASSRLDSNYGYTF. CDR3 nucleotides: TGCGCCAGCAGCCGACTAGACAGCAACTATGGCTACACCTTC. The full variable domain, rest sourced from reference TRBV5-1 and TRBJ1-2, is KAGVTQTPRYLIKTRGQQVTLSCSPISGHRSVSWYQQTPGQGLQFLFEYFSETQRNKGNFPGRFSGRQFSNSRSEMNVSTLELGDSALYLCASSRLDSNYGYTFGSGTRLTVV.

The J gene is TRBJ2-1, the V gene TRBV5-4; TRBD2 matches 7 bases. This CDR3 contains 19 residues. Per the germline V gene, CDR1 is SGHNT and CDR2 is YYREEE (reference sequence). The trim removed 6 bases at V and 4 bases at J, leaving 22 bases unmatched. CDR3 nucleotides: TGTGCCAGCAACATTTGGACTAGGCGTAGGGGAAACTATTACAATGAGCAGTTCTTC. Amino acids: CASNIWTRRRGNYYNEQFF.

The gene calls are TRBV10-1 and TRBJ2-3; TRBD1 might be the D (6 bases). This CDR3 has 14 residues. Trimming cost V 6 bases and J 6 bases, with 16 bases left between them. CDR1 and CDR2 from the germline V gene are WNHNN and SYGVQD (reference sequence). The CDR3 bases are TGCGCCAGCAGCCAGGGGTGGGGGTATGATACGCAGTATTTT. Protein: CASSQGWGYDTQYF.

CDR3 DNA: TGTGCCAGCAAAGGGACAGGGGACAATGAGCAGTTCTTC. It encodes CASKGTGDNEQFF. This chain links TRBV7-9 with TRBJ2-1; 10 nucleotides align to TRBD1. The CDR3 loop spans 13 amino acids. CDR1 SEHNR and CDR2 FQNEAQ come from the germline V gene (reference sequence). Losses at the gene ends were 7 bases for V and 5 bases for J; bases not matched to a gene: 2.

This clone was recorded once. The gene calls are TRBV5-1 and TRBJ2-7, with 14 positions matching TRBD2. The germline V gene encodes CDR1 SGHRS and CDR2 YFSETQ. Trimming cost V 4 bases and J 1 base; bases outside gene matches: 4. This CDR3 contains 16 residues. In DNA, the CDR3 is TGCGCCAGCAGCATTGGACTAGCGGGAGGTTCCTACGAGCAGTACTTC. Translation gives CASSIGLAGGSYEQYF.

This clone has a single count. DNA for the CDR3: TGTGCCTGGAGTTCGCACAGGGGGCCATTCAGCAATCAGCCCCAGCATTTT. Amino acid sequence: CAWSSHRGPFSNQPQHF. The chain uses TRBV30 and TRBJ1-5; TRBD1 matches at 9 bases. The J segment lost 1 base and the V segment lost 2 bases, leaving 9 bases of the junction unmatched. Germline V gene sequence: CDR1 GTSNPN, CDR2 SVGIG (reference sequence). CDR3 length equals 17 residues. Full variable domain (remainder filled in from reference TRBV30 and TRBJ1-5): SQTIHQWPATLVQPVGSPLSLECTVEGTSNPNLYWYRQAAGRGLQLLFYSVGIGQISSEVPQNLSASRPQDRQFILSSKKLLLSDSGFYLCAWSSHRGPFSNQPQHFGDGTRLSIL.

The chain recombines TRBV11-2 with TRBJ2-7, with D possibly matching TRBD2 (5 bases). The length of the CDR3 is 13 residues. V lost 3 bases, J lost 5 bases, and 11 bases lay in between. Germline CDR1 reads SGHAT; CDR2 reads FQNNGV. The CDR3 DNA is TGTGCCAGCAGCTTGCTTTCTAGCCACGAGCAGTACTTC. It is translated as CASSLLSSHEQYF.

V is TRBV6-1 and J is TRBJ1-4; D gene uncertain. This CDR3 comprises 15 residues. The ends were cut back, 2 bases at V and 4 bases at J, with 11 bases in the middle. The germline gives CDR1 MNHNS, CDR2 SASEGT. CDR3 residues: CASSESSGGNEKLFF. In nucleotides, the CDR3 is TGTGCCAGCAGTGAATCGTCAGGAGGTAATGAAAAACTGTTTTTT.

V gene TRBV27 combines with J gene TRBJ2-7, with 9 bases aligning to TRBD2. The CDR3 extends over 15 amino acids. V shed 2 bases and J 3 bases; nucleotides not matched to a gene: 5. Germline-derived CDR1 and CDR2 are MNHEY and SMNVEV (reference sequence). DNA for the CDR3: TGTGCCAGCAGTTTACGTAGCGGGAGTGGCTACGAGCAGTACTTC. Protein product: CASSLRSGSGYEQYF.

This chain links TRBV7-6 with TRBJ2-2; perhaps TRBD1 as D (6 bases). The germline CDR1 and CDR2 sequences are SGHVS and FNYEAQ. V lost 0 bases and J lost 0, with 11 bases in between. The CDR3 consists of 17 residues. The chain's CDR3 is CASSLARDTPNTGELFF. The CDR3 coding sequence is TGTGCCAGCAGCTTAGCAAGGGACACCCCGAACACCGGGGAGCTGTTTTTT. Full variable domain (remainder filled in from reference TRBV7-6 and TRBJ2-2): GAGVSQSPRYKVTKRGQDVALRCDPISGHVSLYWYRQALGQGPEFLTYFNYEAQQDKSGLPNDRFSAERPEGSISTLTIQRTEQRDSAMYRCASSLARDTPNTGELFFGEGSRLTVL.